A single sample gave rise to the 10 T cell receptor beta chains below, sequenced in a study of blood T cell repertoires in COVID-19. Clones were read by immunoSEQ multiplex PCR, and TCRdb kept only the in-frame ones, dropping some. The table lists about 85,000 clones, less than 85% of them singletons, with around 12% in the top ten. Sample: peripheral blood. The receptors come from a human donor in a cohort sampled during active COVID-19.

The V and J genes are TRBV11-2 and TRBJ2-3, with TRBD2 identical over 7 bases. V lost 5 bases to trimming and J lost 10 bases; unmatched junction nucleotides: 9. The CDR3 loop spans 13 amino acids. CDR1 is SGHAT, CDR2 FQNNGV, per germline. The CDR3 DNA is TGTGCCAGCAGCACGCCGGGAGGCTTAGCGCAGTATTTT. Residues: CASSTPGGLAQYF.

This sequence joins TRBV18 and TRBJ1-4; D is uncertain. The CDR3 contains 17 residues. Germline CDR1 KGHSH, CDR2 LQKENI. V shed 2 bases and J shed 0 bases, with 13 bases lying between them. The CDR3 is CASSPASGRATNEKLFF. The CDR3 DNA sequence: TGTGCCAGCTCACCAGCCAGCGGCAGAGCAACTAATGAAAAACTGTTTTTT.

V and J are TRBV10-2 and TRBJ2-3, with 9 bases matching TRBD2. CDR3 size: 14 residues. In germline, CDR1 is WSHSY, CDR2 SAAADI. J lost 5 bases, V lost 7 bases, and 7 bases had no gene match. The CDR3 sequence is CASKPAGGRDTQYF. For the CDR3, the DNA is TGCGCCAGCAAGCCAGCGGGGGGAAGAGATACGCAGTATTTT.

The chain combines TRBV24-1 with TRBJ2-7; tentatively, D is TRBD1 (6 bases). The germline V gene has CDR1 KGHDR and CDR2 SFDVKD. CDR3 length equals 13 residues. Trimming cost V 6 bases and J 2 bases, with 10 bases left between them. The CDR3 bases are TGTGCCACCAGTCCCAGGGGAACCTACGAGCAGTACTTC. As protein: CATSPRGTYEQYF.

DNA for the CDR3: TGTGCCAGCAGCGGGGGGGGACTAGCGGGACAAGAGACCCAGTACTTC. This sequence encodes CASSGGGLAGQETQYF. The chain uses TRBV11-2 and TRBJ2-5; TRBD2 matches 13 bases. Germline V gene data show CDR1 as SGHAT and CDR2 as FQNNGV. The CDR3 contains 16 residues. V trimming: 5 bases; J trimming: 2 bases; junction bases outside the gene matches: 5.

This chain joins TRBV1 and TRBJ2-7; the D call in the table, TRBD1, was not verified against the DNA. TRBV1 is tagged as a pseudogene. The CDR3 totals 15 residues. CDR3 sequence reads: CTSSQVGQANYEQYF. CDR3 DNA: TGCACCAGCAGCCAAGTTGGACAGGCCAACTACGAGCAGTACTTC.

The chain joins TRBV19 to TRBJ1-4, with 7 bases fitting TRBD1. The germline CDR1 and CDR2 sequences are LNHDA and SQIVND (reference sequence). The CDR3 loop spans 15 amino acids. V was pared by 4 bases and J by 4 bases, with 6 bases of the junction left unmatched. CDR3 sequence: CASSRQGFDNEKLFF. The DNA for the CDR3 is TGTGCCAGTAGTAGACAGGGATTTGATAATGAAAAACTGTTTTTT.

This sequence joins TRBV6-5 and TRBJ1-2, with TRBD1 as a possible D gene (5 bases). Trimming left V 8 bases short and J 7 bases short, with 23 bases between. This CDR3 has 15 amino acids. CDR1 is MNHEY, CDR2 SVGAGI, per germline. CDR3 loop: CASSGAGTGRSGYTF. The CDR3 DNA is TGTGCCAGCTCGGGAGCAGGGACGGGTAGAAGTGGCTACACCTTC.

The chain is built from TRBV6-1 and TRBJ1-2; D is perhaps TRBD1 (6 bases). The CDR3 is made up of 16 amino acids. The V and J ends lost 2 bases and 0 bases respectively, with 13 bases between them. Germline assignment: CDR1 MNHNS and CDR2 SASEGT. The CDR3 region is CASSESRTASNYGYTF. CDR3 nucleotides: TGTGCCAGCAGTGAATCCAGGACAGCTTCTAACTATGGCTACACCTTC.

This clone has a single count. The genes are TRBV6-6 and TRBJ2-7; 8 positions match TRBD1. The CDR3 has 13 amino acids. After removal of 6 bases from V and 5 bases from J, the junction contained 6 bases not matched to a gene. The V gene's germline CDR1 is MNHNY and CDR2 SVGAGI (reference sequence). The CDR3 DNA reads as TGTGCCAGCAGACAGGGGGGTAGCGACGAGCAGTACTTC. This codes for CASRQGGSDEQYF.